The entry below gives a single T cell receptor beta chain sequence along with its context. Between the trimmed V and J ends, which lost 3 bases and 8 bases, there was a span of 10 bases. This CDR3 spans 13 amino acids. Per germline, CDR1 KGHDR and CDR2 SFDVKD. The sample belongs to a study of blood T cell repertoires in COVID-19. Study summary: The cDNA or gDNA used as material had been derived from T cells, B-cell-depleted T cells, or PBMCs.

In the authors' workflow: How many nucleated cells were present was estimated from reference gene primer amplification. Sequencing was performed with immunoSEQ multiplex PCR; in TCRdb, only in-frame clones are kept and a portion is missing. V and J calls and clone size are as listed in that table; D and trimming were resolved from the DNA. The table shows approximately 190,000 clones, with under 90% occurring only once. Sequenced sample: peripheral blood. This sequence joins TRBV24-1 and TRBJ1-5; weak D call: TRBD1 (6 bases). The source of this sequence is a man under 40 with active or convalescent COVID-19. CDR3: CATSDTGLKPQHF. CDR3 in DNA: TGTGCCACCAGTGATACAGGGCTGAAGCCCCAGCATTTT.